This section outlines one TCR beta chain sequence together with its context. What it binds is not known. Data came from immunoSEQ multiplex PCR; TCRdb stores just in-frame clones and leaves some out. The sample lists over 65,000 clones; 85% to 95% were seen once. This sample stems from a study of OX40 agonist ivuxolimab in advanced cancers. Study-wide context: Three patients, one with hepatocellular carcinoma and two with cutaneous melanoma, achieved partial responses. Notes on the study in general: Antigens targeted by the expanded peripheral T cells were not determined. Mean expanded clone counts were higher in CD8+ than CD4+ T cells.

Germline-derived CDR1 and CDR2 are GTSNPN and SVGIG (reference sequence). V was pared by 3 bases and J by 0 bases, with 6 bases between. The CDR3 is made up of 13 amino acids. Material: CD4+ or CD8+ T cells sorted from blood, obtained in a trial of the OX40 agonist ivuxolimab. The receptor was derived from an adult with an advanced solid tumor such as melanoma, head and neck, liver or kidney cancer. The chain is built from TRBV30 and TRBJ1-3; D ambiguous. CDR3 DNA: TGTGCCTGGAGGGGCGCCTCTGGAAACACCATATATTTT. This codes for CAWRGASGNTIYF.